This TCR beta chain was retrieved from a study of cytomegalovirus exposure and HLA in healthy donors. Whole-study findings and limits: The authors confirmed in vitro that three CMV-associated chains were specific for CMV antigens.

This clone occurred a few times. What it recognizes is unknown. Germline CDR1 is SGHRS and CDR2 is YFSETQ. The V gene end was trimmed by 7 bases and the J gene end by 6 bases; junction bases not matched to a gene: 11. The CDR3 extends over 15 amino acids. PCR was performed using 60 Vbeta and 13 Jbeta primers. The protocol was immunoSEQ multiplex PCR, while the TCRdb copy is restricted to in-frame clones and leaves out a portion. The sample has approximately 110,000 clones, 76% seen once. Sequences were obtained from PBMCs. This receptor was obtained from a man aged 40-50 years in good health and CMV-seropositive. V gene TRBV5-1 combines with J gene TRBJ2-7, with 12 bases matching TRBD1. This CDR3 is CASCSEPGQGAEQYF. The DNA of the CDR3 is TGCGCCAGCTGCAGCGAACCGGGACAGGGGGCCGAGCAGTACTTC.